The 27 T cell receptor beta chains below were found in one sample sequenced in a study of blood T cell repertoires in COVID-19. Profiled with immunoSEQ multiplex PCR; TCRdb holds only in-frame clones, not every one. Here the sample spans some 400,000 clones, roughly 89% being singletons. The specimen was PBMCs or T cells enriched from blood (not recorded which). The receptors stem from a woman aged 25 to 39 who had recovered from COVID-19.

The chain has TRBV9 and TRBJ1-2; 7 nucleotides match TRBD1. Germline CDR1 SGDLS, CDR2 YYNGEE. This CDR3 is built from 14 residues. Trimming cost V 0 bases and J 7 bases; bases outside gene matches: 6. For the CDR3, the DNA is TGTGCCAGCAGCGTAGAGACAGGGTGGCCTGGCTACACCTTC. Its protein product is CASSVETGWPGYTF.

The chain joins TRBV3-1 (or the pseudogene TRBV3-2) to TRBJ1-6, with D possibly being TRBD1 (5 bases). V was pared by 0 bases and J by 9 bases, with 12 bases between. The CDR3 has 15 residues. In germline, CDR1 is LGHDT, CDR2 YNNKEL (reference sequence). The CDR3 region has the DNA TGTGCCAGCAGCCAAGATGGGGCCGGTAGTTCACCCCTCCACTTT. Its protein is CASSQDGAGSSPLHF.

The gene calls are TRBV28 and TRBJ1-3; 11 bases map to TRBD1. V dropped 4 bases and J dropped 8; count of bases not matched to a gene: 16. Germline CDR1 and CDR2: MDHEN and SYDVKM. This CDR3 region has 18 residues. The CDR3 bases are TGTGCCAGCAGTTCTCCCCAAGGGGACAGGGGGGGCGGATACACCATATATTTT. It translates to CASSSPQGDRGGGYTIYF.

The chain joins TRBV9 to TRBJ1-4, with TRBD1 as a possible D gene (5 bases). Germline lookup yields CDR1 SGDLS and CDR2 YYNGEE. V was trimmed by 3 bases and J by 0 bases, leaving 9 bases between them. The CDR3 runs to 15 residues. Here the CDR3 reads CASSGHRTTNEKLFF. The CDR3 DNA sequence: TGTGCCAGCAGCGGCCACAGGACAACTAATGAAAAACTGTTTTTT.

This clone was detected only once. The V call is TRBV30, the J call TRBJ1-4; D is unclear. The CDR3 totals 12 residues. Per germline, CDR1 GTSNPN and CDR2 SVGIG (reference sequence). V lost 3 bases and J 7 bases, leaving 9 bases between the germline ends. The CDR3 DNA sequence: TGTGCCTGGAGCGAAGACTCTGAAAAACTGTTTTTT. Translation: CAWSEDSEKLFF.

Here the CDR3 DNA reads TGTGCCAGCAGTTACTCCGGGACAGGGGACTATGAGCAGTTCTTC. Translating gives CASSYSGTGDYEQFF. The gene calls are TRBV6-5 and TRBJ2-1, with TRBD1 matching over 10 bases. The length of the CDR3 is 15 residues. The V gene's germline CDR1 is MNHEY and CDR2 SVGAGI. Trimming at V came to 0 bases and at J to 8 bases, leaving 4 bases not matched to a gene.

The chain joins TRBV4-3 to TRBJ2-1; perhaps TRBD2 as D (7 bases). This CDR3 region has 14 residues. V gave up 0 bases and J gave up 9 bases, with 12 bases separating them. Germline V CDR1 and CDR2: LGHNA, YSLEER. CDR3 sequence (DNA): TGCGCCAGCAGCCAAGACGGGGGGCCAGGTGAGCAGTTCTTC. This translates into CASSQDGGPGEQFF.

The CDR3 DNA follows: TGTGCCATCAGTAGGAGCGGGGGCGATACGCAGTATTTT. As protein: CAISRSGGDTQYF. This chain connects TRBV10-3 to TRBJ2-3; 8 nucleotides line up with TRBD2. The trim removed 5 bases at V and 6 bases at J, leaving 4 bases unmatched. Germline loops: CDR1 ENHRY, CDR2 SYGVKD. The CDR3 has 13 residues.

This chain joins TRBV5-5 and TRBJ1-1; no firm D call. The CDR3 extends over 16 amino acids. Germline-derived CDR1 and CDR2 are SGHKS and YYEKEE (reference sequence). The V gene lost 0 bases and the J gene lost 6 bases, with 18 bases spanning the gap. CDR3 region: CASSLDGWGGRSEAFF. CDR3 DNA: TGTGCCAGCAGCTTGGATGGATGGGGAGGTCGGTCTGAAGCTTTCTTT.

The chain carries TRBV12-5 and TRBJ1-1; D perhaps matches TRBD1 (5 bases). Germline V gene data show CDR1 as LGHNT and CDR2 as FRNRAP. V lost 0 bases and J 1 base, leaving 9 bases between the germline ends. There are 15 residues in the CDR3. The CDR3, as DNA: TGTGCTAGTGGTTTGGTAGGGGAGGGGAACACTGAAGCTTTCTTT. Translation: CASGLVGEGNTEAFF.

V and J are TRBV28 and TRBJ2-7; D perhaps matches TRBD1 (5 bases). Germline assignment: CDR1 MDHEN and CDR2 SYDVKM. The CDR3 spans 12 residues. V was pared by 5 bases and J by 6 bases, with 11 bases between. The CDR3 coding sequence is TGTGCCAGCAGTCCCCTGGGGCTCGAGCAGTACTTC. Its protein is CASSPLGLEQYF.

The table lists this clone with a count of one. This chain connects TRBV19 to TRBJ1-4; 8 bases line up with TRBD1. Germline trimming cut 3 bases from V and 2 bases from J; bases unmatched to any gene: 11. The CDR3 loop spans 18 amino acids. From germline, CDR1 is LNHDA and CDR2 SQIVND (reference sequence). The CDR3 sequence: CASSINNRGIFTNEKLFF. The CDR3 bases are TGTGCCAGTAGTATCAACAACAGGGGGATCTTCACTAATGAAAAACTGTTTTTT.

V gene TRBV27 combines with J gene TRBJ2-1; 10 bases are a match to TRBD1. The germline V gene encodes CDR1 MNHEY and CDR2 SMNVEV (reference sequence). V shed 1 base and J 7 bases; nucleotides not matched to a gene: 16. The CDR3 is made up of 19 amino acids. The CDR3 here is CASSLFGMALGQGRNEQFF. Written as DNA, the CDR3 is TGTGCCAGCAGTTTATTCGGGATGGCTCTGGGACAGGGGCGAAATGAGCAGTTCTTC.

DNA of the CDR3: TGTGCCACCAGCAGAGAGAGGTTCCCAAACACCATATATTTT. Translation gives CATSRERFPNTIYF. The chain uses TRBV15 and TRBJ1-3; D gene unclear. The V and J ends lost 0 bases and 6 bases respectively, with 9 bases between them. Germline CDR1 LNHNV, CDR2 YYDKDF (reference sequence). There are 14 residues in the CDR3.

The chain recombines TRBV5-5 with TRBJ1-1, with 9 bases identical to TRBD1. The ends lost 4 bases at V and 2 bases at J; junction bases unmatched: 3. The germline gives CDR1 SGHKS, CDR2 YYEKEE (reference sequence). The CDR3 sequence is 14 residues long. CDR3 sequence reads: CASSAQGANTEAFF. CDR3 nucleotides: TGTGCCAGCAGCGCACAGGGGGCTAACACTGAAGCTTTCTTT.

The rearrangement joins TRBV19 to TRBJ1-5, with D possibly TRBD1 on 5 matching bases. Between the trimmed V and J ends, which lost 8 bases and 4 bases, there was a span of 12 bases. Germline lookup yields CDR1 LNHDA and CDR2 SQIVND (reference sequence). The CDR3 totals 13 residues. The DNA of the CDR3 is TGTGCCAGTTCCGACAGACTTAATCAGCCCCAGCATTTT. Translation: CASSDRLNQPQHF.

V and J are TRBV7-2 and TRBJ2-5; 14 positions match TRBD2. The CDR3 runs 15 residues. Looked up from germline, CDR1 is SGHTA and CDR2 is FQGNSA. With V trimmed by 4 bases and J by 4 bases, 2 bases remained unmatched. The CDR3 nucleotides read TGTGCCAGCAGCTCGGGACTAGCGGGAGCAGAGACCCAGTACTTC. It encodes CASSSGLAGAETQYF.

V and J are TRBV6-5 and TRBJ1-1, with no clear D. The germline V and J ends were trimmed by 7 bases and 4 bases, with 16 bases remaining between them. The germline CDR1 and CDR2 sequences are MNHEY and SVGAGI. The CDR3 has 14 amino acids. The chain's CDR3 is CASTTRLFGTEAFF. CDR3 bases: TGTGCCAGCACTACGAGGCTATTTGGCACTGAAGCTTTCTTT.

The chain carries TRBV12-3 or TRBV12-4 and TRBJ2-1, with 8 bases identical to TRBD2. V shed 3 bases and J 8 bases; nucleotides not matched to a gene: 3. CDR3 length: 13 amino acids. This CDR3 reads CASSLSGGYEQFF. The CDR3 DNA sequence: TGTGCCAGCAGTTTGAGCGGGGGTTATGAGCAGTTCTTC.

A few counts support this clone. This chain joins TRBV13 and TRBJ1-2, with 10 positions matching TRBD1. CDR1 and CDR2 (germline): PRHDT, FYEKMQ (reference sequence). The V segment lost 3 bases and the J segment 5 bases; nucleotides outside the gene matches: 9. The CDR3 contains 16 residues. CDR3 sequence reads: CASSFGRGQGKYGYTF. The CDR3 nucleotides are TGTGCCAGCAGCTTTGGGAGGGGACAGGGGAAGTATGGCTACACCTTC.

CDR3: CASSLAQTGQETQYF. The CDR3 nucleotides are TGTGCCAGCAGCTTGGCCCAGACAGGACAAGAGACCCAGTACTTC. The chain is built from TRBV5-4 and TRBJ2-5; maybe TRBD1 (6 bases). Germline assignment: CDR1 SGHNT and CDR2 YYREEE (reference sequence). This CDR3 region has 15 residues. With 0 bases removed from V and 2 bases from J, the gap between germline ends came to 11 bases.

The genes are TRBV30 and TRBJ2-2; TRBD2 matches at 7 bases. CDR1 is GTSNPN and CDR2 is SVGIG in the germline V gene (reference sequence). CDR3 length: 15 amino acids. The V segment lost 5 bases and the J segment 6 bases; nucleotides outside the gene matches: 12. CDR3 loop: CAWATGRPVAGELFF. In DNA, the CDR3 is TGTGCCTGGGCAACCGGGAGGCCCGTTGCCGGGGAGCTGTTTTTT. Full variable domain (remainder filled in from reference TRBV30 and TRBJ2-2): SQTIHQWPATLVQPVGSPLSLECTVEGTSNPNLYWYRQAAGRGLQLLFYSVGIGQISSEVPQNLSASRPQDRQFILSSKKLLLSDSGFYLCAWATGRPVAGELFFGEGSRLTVL.

The CDR3 DNA sequence: TGTGCCAGCTCGCCGGGACAGGGGGACCAAGAGACCCAGTACTTC. Encoded protein: CASSPGQGDQETQYF. The chain recombines TRBV18 with TRBJ2-5; 11 bases match TRBD1. The germline V gene has CDR1 KGHSH and CDR2 LQKENI. This CDR3 comprises 15 residues. Trimming cost V 6 bases and J 0 bases; bases outside gene matches: 3.

The CDR3 reads CASSRATGNTGELFF. The CDR3 DNA reads TGCGCCAGCAGCCGCGCGACAGGGAACACCGGGGAGCTGTTTTTT. The chain links TRBV5-1 to TRBJ2-2; D may be TRBD1 (6 bases). Germline CDR1 SGHRS, CDR2 YFSETQ. The V end was cut by 4 bases, the J end by 1 base, with 11 bases between. This CDR3 comprises 15 residues.

The V call is TRBV7-2, the J call TRBJ2-3; perhaps TRBD2 as D (6 bases). V was trimmed by 4 bases and J by 2 bases, leaving 13 bases between them. This CDR3 has 15 residues. Germline values: CDR1 SGHTA, CDR2 FQGNSA. CDR3 DNA: TGTGCCAGCAGCTCCGGGCGGGGAGTCACAGATACGCAGTATTTT. The encoded protein is CASSSGRGVTDTQYF.

This clone was recorded once. This chain links TRBV7-9 with TRBJ2-7; 10 bases match TRBD2. Germline V CDR1 and CDR2: SEHNR, FQNEAQ (reference sequence). Trimming at V came to 1 base and at J to 7 bases, leaving 13 bases not matched to a gene. This CDR3 region has 17 residues. The CDR3 loop is CASSLVGGTGTSEEQYF. DNA for the CDR3: TGTGCCAGCAGCTTAGTAGGGGGTACCGGGACTAGCGAAGAGCAGTACTTC.

This clone was seen ten or more times. The chain uses TRBV4-2 and TRBJ2-7; 10 bases are shared with TRBD1. The germline gives CDR1 LGHNA, CDR2 YNFKEQ. This CDR3 region has 16 residues. With 3 bases clipped from V and 5 bases from J, the junction kept 10 bases outside the gene matches. CDR3 amino acids: CASSHSRDRGTHEQYF. The CDR3 DNA is TGTGCCAGCAGCCACTCCCGGGACAGGGGCACCCACGAGCAGTACTTC.